These 10 T cell receptor beta chains were sequenced from one sample in a study of T cell repertoires in cytomegalovirus infection. TCRdb re-derived calls from the reads in MiXCR, one entry per CDR3 protein. The sample shows 200,000 to 300,000 distinct CDR3 sequences, approximately 9% of them seen only once. The sample taken for sequencing was PBMCs. The receptors stem from a human donor in good health (CMV status not recorded). Some clones in this sample may be carry-over from other donors' samples.

This clonotype was seen a few times. V and J are TRBV27 and TRBJ2-1, with TRBD1 as a possible D gene (5 bases). V was shortened by 5 bases and J by 9 bases, with 17 bases between the two germline ends. Per germline, CDR1 MNHEY and CDR2 SMNVEV (reference sequence). CDR3 length equals 14 residues. CDR3 nucleotides: TGTGCCAGCAGTCCCCAGAGGACAATTGGTGAGCAGTTCTTC. Amino acid sequence: CASSPQRTIGEQFF.

In nucleotides, the CDR3 is TGCAGTGCTAGAGATGGATCATCTTTGCGAGAGACCCAGTACTTC. This sequence encodes CSARDGSSLRETQYF. The V and J genes are TRBV20-1 and TRBJ2-5; D is unclear. CDR3 size: 15 residues. Germline V gives CDR1 DFQATT, CDR2 SNEGSKA (reference sequence). The V end lost 0 bases, the J end lost 4 bases, and 15 bases lay between the germline ends.

This clonotype came up many times. The chain carries TRBV20-1 and TRBJ1-2; D is unclear. The length of the CDR3 is 15 residues. From germline, CDR1 is DFQATT and CDR2 SNEGSKA (reference sequence). The V gene lost 0 bases and the J gene lost 8 bases, with 19 bases spanning the gap. The CDR3 bases are TGCAGTGCTAGAGATCCGGGGAACTGGCTGAGGGGCTACACCTTC. It specifies CSARDPGNWLRGYTF.

The table lists this clonotype with many counts. V is TRBV11-3 and J is TRBJ2-3, with TRBD1 identical over 7 bases. Germline V gives CDR1 SGHNT, CDR2 YENEEA. Unmatched junction bases numbered 7, after V lost 5 bases and J lost 2 bases. The CDR3 spans 15 residues. In DNA form, the CDR3 reads TGTGCCAGCAGCCCCCGGACAGGAGCCACAGATACGCAGTATTTT. This translates into CASSPRTGATDTQYF.

There are many counts of this clonotype. This chain links TRBV12-3 or TRBV12-4 with TRBJ2-2; 9 bases match TRBD2. The CDR3 sequence is 16 residues long. Trimming at V came to 9 bases and at J to 4 bases, leaving 12 bases not matched to a gene. The DNA of the CDR3 is TGTGCCAGTCGGGGTAGCGGGAGCCCGGCCACCGGGGAGCTGTTTTTT. This translates into CASRGSGSPATGELFF.

The chain has TRBV7-8 and TRBJ1-5, with a possible D match to TRBD1 (5 bases). CDR3 size: 13 residues. Looked up from germline, CDR1 is SGHVS and CDR2 is FQNEAQ. V lost 10 bases and J lost 2, with 12 bases in between. CDR3 sequence reads: CATARGGNQPQHF. As DNA, the CDR3 is TGTGCCACAGCGAGGGGAGGCAATCAGCCCCAGCATTTT.

Many counts were recorded for this clonotype. The chain carries TRBV7-2 and TRBJ1-6, with TRBD1 matching over 7 bases. The length of the CDR3 is 15 residues. Trimming took 5 bases from V and 9 from J; bases not matched to a gene: 10. Germline values: CDR1 SGHTA, CDR2 FQGNSA. In nucleotides, the CDR3 is TGTGCCAGCAGCCAGGGGGGGACCCCTAGTTCACCCCTCCACTTT. Encoded protein: CASSQGGTPSSPLHF.

This clonotype was observed at least ten times. The chain uses TRBV7-2 and TRBJ1-5; a possible D gene is TRBD1 (6 bases). The CDR3 sequence is 16 residues long. Trimming removed 2 bases from V and 0 bases from J, with 11 bases in between. Germline V gives CDR1 SGHTA, CDR2 FQGNSA. CDR3 DNA sequence: TGTGCCAGCAGCTTACCAGGGACACCTAGCAATCAGCCCCAGCATTTT. This codes for CASSLPGTPSNQPQHF.

This clonotype has at least ten counts. The rearrangement joins TRBV7-2 to TRBJ2-1; possibly TRBD2 for D (8 bases). The V gene's germline CDR1 is SGHTA and CDR2 FQGNSA. With 5 bases removed from V and 7 bases from J, the gap between germline ends came to 21 bases. This CDR3 is 16 amino acids long. CDR3 sequence reads: CASSLRGGTGVNEQFF. CDR3 in DNA: TGTGCCAGCAGCCTCCGGGGGGGAACAGGGGTGAATGAGCAGTTCTTC.

This clonotype has at least ten counts. The rearrangement uses TRBV7-2 and TRBJ2-1, with D perhaps TRBD1 (5 bases). CDR1 SGHTA and CDR2 FQGNSA come from the germline V gene. The CDR3 is 15 amino acids. Trimming removed 3 bases at V and 0 bases at J, with 9 bases between. The CDR3 region is CASSLTESSYNEQFF. DNA of the CDR3: TGTGCCAGCAGCTTGACAGAAAGCTCCTACAATGAGCAGTTCTTC.